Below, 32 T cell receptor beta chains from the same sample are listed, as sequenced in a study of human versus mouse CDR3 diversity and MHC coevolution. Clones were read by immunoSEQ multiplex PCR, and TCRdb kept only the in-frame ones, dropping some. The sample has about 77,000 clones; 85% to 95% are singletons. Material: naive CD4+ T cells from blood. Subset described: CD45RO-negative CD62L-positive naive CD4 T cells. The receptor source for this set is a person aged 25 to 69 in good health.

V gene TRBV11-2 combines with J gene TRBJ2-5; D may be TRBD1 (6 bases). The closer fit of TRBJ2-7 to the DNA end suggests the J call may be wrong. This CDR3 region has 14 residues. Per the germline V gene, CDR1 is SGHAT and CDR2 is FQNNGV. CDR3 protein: CASSFPRGHYEQYF. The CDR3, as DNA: TGTGCCAGCAGCTTTCCCAGGGGCCACTACGAGCAGTACTTC.

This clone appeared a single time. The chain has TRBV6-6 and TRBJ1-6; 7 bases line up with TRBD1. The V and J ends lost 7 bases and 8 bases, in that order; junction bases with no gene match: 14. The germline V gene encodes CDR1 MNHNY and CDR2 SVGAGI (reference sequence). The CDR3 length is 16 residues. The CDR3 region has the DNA TGTGCCAGCACCCTGCTATTCGACAGGGCGGATTCACCCCTCCACTTT. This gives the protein CASTLLFDRADSPLHF.

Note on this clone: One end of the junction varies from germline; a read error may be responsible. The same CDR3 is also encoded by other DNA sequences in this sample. CDR3 bases: TGTGCCAGCGCCCGATCGCGGGAGACCCAATACTTC. Residues: CASARSRETQYF. The rearrangement links TRBV2 to TRBJ2-5; TRBD2 matches at 7 bases. The CDR3 runs to 12 residues. The germline V gene has CDR1 SNHLY and CDR2 FYNNEI.

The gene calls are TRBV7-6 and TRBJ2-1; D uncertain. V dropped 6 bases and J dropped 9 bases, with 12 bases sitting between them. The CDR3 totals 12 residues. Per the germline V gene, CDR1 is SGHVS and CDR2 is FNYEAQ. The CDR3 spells CASSLNRVEQFF. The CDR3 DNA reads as TGTGCCAGCAGTCTAAATCGGGTTGAGCAGTTCTTC. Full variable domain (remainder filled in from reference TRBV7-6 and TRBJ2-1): GAGVSQSPRYKVTKRGQDVALRCDPISGHVSLYWYRQALGQGPEFLTYFNYEAQQDKSGLPNDRFSAERPEGSISTLTIQRTEQRDSAMYRCASSLNRVEQFFGPGTRLTVL.

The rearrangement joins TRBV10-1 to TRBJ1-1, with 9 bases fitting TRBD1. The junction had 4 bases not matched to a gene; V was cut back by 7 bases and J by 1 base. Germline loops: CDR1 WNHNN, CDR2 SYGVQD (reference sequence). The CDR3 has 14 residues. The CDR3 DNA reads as TGCGCCAGCACCCCGGACAGGGGGAACACTGAAGCTTTCTTT. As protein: CASTPDRGNTEAFF.

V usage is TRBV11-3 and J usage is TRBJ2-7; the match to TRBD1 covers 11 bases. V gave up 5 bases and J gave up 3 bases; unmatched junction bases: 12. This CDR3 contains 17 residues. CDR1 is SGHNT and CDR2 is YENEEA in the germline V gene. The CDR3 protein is CASSHRNGTGGFYEQYF. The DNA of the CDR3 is TGTGCCAGCAGCCACCGTAACGGGACAGGGGGATTCTACGAGCAGTACTTC.

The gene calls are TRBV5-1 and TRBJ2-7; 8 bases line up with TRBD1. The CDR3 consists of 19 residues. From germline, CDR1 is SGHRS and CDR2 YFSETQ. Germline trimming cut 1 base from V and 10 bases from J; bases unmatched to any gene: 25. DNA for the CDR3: TGCGCCAGCAGCTTGTCGGGAATCAGGGGGCCCCGGACAGAAAGTCGTCAGTACTTC. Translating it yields CASSLSGIRGPRTESRQYF.

DNA for the CDR3: TGTGCCAGCAGCTTAAAAGACAAGGGGGCTTGGTCACCCCTCCACTTT. Translated, it gives CASSLKDKGAWSPLHF. This chain joins TRBV7-2 and TRBJ1-6; 7 nucleotides match TRBD1. CDR3 length equals 16 residues. The germline CDR1 and CDR2 sequences are SGHTA and FQGNSA. Trimming at V came to 2 bases and at J to 10 bases, leaving 11 bases not matched to a gene.

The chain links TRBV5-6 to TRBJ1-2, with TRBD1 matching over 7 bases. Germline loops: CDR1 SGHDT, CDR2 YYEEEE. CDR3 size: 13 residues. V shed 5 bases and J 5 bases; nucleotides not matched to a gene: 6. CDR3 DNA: TGTGCCAGCAGTTCCGGACAGGCATATGGCTACACCTTC. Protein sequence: CASSSGQAYGYTF.

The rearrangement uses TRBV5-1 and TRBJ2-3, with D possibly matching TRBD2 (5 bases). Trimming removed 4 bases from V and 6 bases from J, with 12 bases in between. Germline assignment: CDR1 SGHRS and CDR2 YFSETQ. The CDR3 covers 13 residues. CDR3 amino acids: CASSKRTGDTQYF. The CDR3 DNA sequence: TGCGCCAGCAGCAAGAGGACTGGGGATACGCAGTATTTT.

CDR3 protein: CASSFIAETEAFF. DNA of the CDR3: TGTGCCAGCAGCTTTATCGCGGAGACTGAAGCTTTCTTT. The rearrangement uses TRBV7-9 and TRBJ1-1, with D uncertain. V gave up 3 bases and J gave up 5 bases, with 10 bases separating them. Germline V gene lookup returns CDR1 SEHNR and CDR2 FQNEAQ (reference sequence). This CDR3 is built from 13 residues. Combining the CDR3 with reference TRBV7-9 and TRBJ1-1 gives the whole variable domain DTGVSQNPRHKITKRGQNVTFRCDPISEHNRLYWYRQTLGQGPEFLTYFQNEAQLEKSRLLSDRFSAERPKGSFSTLEIQRTEQGDSAMYLCASSFIAETEAFFGQGTRLTVV.

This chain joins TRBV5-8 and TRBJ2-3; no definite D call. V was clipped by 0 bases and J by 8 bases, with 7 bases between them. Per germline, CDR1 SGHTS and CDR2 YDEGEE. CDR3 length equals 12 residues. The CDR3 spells CASSLGSGTQYF. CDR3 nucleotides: TGTGCCAGCAGCTTGGGATCCGGTACGCAGTATTTT.

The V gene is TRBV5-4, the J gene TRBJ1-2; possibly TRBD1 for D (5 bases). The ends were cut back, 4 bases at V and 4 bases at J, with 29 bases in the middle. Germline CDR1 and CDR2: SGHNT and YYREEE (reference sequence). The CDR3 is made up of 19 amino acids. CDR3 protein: CASSRDLPLVRTILYGYTF. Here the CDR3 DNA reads TGTGCCAGCAGCCGCGACCTTCCCCTTGTTCGGACAATACTCTATGGCTACACCTTC.

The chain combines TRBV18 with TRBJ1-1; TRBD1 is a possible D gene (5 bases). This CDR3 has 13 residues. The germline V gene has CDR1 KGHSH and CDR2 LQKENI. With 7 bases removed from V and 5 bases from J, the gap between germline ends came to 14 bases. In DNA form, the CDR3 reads TGTGCCAGCTGCGGCCAGGGTGGGACTGAAGCTTTCTTT. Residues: CASCGQGGTEAFF.

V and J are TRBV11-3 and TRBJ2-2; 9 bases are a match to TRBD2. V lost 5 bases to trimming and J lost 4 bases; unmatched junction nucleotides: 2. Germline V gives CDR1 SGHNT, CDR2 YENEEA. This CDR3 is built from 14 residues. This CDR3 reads CASSRGLATGELFF. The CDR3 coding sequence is TGTGCCAGCAGCAGGGGACTAGCCACCGGGGAGCTGTTTTTT.

The CDR3 coding sequence is TGTGCCAGCTCACCAGTTGCGGGGGTCATGAACACTGAAGCTTTCTTT. This codes for CASSPVAGVMNTEAFF. The V call is TRBV18, the J call TRBJ1-1; possibly TRBD1 for D (5 bases). V dropped 2 bases and J dropped 0 bases, with 13 bases sitting between them. Germline lookup yields CDR1 KGHSH and CDR2 LQKENI. This CDR3 contains 16 residues. Full variable domain (rest looked up from reference TRBV18 and TRBJ1-1): NAGVMQNPRHLVRRRGQEARLRCSPMKGHSHVYWYRQLPEEGLKFMVYLQKENIIDESGMPKERFSAEFPKEGPSILRIQQVVRGDSAAYFCASSPVAGVMNTEAFFGQGTRLTVV.

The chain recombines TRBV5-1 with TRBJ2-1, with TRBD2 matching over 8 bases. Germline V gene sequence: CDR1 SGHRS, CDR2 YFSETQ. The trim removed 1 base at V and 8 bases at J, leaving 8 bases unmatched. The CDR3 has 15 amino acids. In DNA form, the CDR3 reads TGCGCCAGCAGCTTGTTCAAGCGGGAGTTCTATGAGCAGTTCTTC. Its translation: CASSLFKREFYEQFF.

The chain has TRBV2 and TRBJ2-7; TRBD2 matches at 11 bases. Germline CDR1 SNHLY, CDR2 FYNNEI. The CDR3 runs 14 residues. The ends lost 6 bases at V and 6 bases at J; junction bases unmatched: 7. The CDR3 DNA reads TGTGCCAGCAGAGGGCTAGCGGGAGGTGGCGAGCAGTACTTC. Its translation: CASRGLAGGGEQYF.

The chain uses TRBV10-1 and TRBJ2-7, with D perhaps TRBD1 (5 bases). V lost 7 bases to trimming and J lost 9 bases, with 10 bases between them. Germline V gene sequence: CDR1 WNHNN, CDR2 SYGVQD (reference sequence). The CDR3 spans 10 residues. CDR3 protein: CASKTVGQYF. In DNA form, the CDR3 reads TGCGCCAGCAAGACAGTTGGGCAGTACTTC.

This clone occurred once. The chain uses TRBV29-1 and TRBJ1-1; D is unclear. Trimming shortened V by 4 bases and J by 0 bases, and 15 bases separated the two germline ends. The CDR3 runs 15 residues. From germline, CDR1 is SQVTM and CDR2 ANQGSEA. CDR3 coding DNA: TGCAGCGTTGCTCTACTTGCCGAAATGAACACTGAAGCTTTCTTT. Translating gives CSVALLAEMNTEAFF.

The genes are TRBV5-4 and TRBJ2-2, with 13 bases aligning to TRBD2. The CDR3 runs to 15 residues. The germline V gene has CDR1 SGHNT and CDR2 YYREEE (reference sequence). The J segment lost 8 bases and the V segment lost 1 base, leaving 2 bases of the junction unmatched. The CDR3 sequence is CASSLRLAGGGELFF. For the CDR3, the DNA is TGTGCCAGCAGCTTGAGACTAGCGGGAGGAGGGGAGCTGTTTTTT.

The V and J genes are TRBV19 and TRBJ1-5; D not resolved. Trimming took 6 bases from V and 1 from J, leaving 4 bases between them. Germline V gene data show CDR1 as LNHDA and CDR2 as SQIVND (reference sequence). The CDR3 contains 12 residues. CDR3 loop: CASRQSNQPQHF. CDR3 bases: TGTGCCAGTAGGCAGAGCAATCAGCCCCAGCATTTT.

The CDR3 DNA is TGTGCCACCAGCGGGTCGTTCCTGGAGCGGACCGAGAGGGGCACAGATACGCAGTATTTT. Translating gives CATSGSFLERTERGTDTQYF. The chain has TRBV15 and TRBJ2-3; possible D gene TRBD2, 5 bases. V was shortened by 5 bases and J by 1 base, with 28 bases between the two germline ends. The CDR3 has 20 residues. Germline loops: CDR1 LNHNV, CDR2 YYDKDF (reference sequence).

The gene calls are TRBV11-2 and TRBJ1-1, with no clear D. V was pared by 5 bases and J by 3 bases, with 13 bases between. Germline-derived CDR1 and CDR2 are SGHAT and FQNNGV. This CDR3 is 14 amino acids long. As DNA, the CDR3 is TGTGCCAGCAGCCCTCTTTGGGGAGACACTGAAGCTTTCTTT. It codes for CASSPLWGDTEAFF.

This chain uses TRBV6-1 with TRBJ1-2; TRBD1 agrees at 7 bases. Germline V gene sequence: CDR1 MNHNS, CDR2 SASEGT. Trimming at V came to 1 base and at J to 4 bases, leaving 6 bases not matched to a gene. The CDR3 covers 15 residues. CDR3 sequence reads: CASSEDGSGGYGYTF. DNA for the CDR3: TGTGCCAGCAGTGAAGATGGCTCAGGGGGCTATGGCTACACCTTC.

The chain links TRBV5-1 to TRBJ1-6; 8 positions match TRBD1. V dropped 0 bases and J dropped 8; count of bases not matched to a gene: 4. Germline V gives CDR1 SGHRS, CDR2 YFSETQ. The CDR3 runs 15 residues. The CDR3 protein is CASSLAQTGDSPLHF. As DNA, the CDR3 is TGCGCCAGCAGCTTGGCCCAGACAGGGGATTCACCCCTCCACTTT.

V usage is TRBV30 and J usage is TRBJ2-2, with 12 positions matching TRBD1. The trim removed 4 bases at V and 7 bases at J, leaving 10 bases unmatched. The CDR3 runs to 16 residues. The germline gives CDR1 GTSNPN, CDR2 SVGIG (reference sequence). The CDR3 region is CAWKAEGQGAFGELFF. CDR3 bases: TGTGCCTGGAAGGCTGAGGGACAGGGGGCGTTCGGGGAGCTGTTTTTT.

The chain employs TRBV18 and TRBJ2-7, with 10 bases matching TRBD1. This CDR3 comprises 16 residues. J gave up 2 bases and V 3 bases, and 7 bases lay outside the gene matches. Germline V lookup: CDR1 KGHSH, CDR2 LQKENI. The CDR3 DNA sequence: TGTGCCAGCTCACCGATGGGAGGGACAGGGGCCTACGAGCAGTACTTC. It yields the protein CASSPMGGTGAYEQYF.

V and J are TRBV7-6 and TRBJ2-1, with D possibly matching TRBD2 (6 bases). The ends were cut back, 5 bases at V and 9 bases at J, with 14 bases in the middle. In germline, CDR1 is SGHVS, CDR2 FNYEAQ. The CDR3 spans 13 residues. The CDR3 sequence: CASSPAGTLEQFF. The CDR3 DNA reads TGTGCCAGCAGCCCCGCGGGAACTCTTGAGCAGTTCTTC. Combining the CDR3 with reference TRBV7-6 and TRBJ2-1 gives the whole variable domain GAGVSQSPRYKVTKRGQDVALRCDPISGHVSLYWYRQALGQGPEFLTYFNYEAQQDKSGLPNDRFSAERPEGSISTLTIQRTEQRDSAMYRCASSPAGTLEQFFGPGTRLTVL.

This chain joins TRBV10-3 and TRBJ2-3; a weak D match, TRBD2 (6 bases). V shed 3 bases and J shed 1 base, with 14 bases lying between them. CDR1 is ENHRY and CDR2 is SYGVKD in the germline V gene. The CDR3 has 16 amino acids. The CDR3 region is CAISEGGRRGTDTQYF. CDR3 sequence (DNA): TGTGCCATCAGTGAAGGAGGGCGCCGGGGCACAGATACGCAGTATTTT.

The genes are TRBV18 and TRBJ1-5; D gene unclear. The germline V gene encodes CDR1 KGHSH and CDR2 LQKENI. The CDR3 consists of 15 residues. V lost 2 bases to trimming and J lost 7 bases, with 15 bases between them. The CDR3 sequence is CASSPNSDAGQPQHF. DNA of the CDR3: TGTGCCAGCTCACCAAATTCAGATGCGGGGCAGCCCCAGCATTTT.

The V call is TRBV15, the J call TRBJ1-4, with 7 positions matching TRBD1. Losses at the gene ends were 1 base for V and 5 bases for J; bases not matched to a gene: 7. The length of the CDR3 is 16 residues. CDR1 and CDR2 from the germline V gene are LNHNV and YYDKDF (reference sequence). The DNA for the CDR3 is TGTGCCACCAGCAGAGGAACCGGGACAGCGAATGAAAAACTGTTTTTT. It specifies CATSRGTGTANEKLFF.